This record looks at one T cell receptor (beta chain) sequence and its context. This record belongs to a study of control samples from healthy donors and cancer patients. This CDR3 has 14 amino acids. Looked up from germline, CDR1 is MNHNS and CDR2 is SASEGT. Between the trimmed V and J ends, which lost 0 bases and 7 bases, there was a span of 12 bases. Sequencing was performed with immunoSEQ multiplex PCR; in TCRdb, only in-frame clones are kept and a portion is missing. The data contain 45,000 to 60,000 clones, 75% to 90% of them singletons. The genes are TRBV6-1 and TRBJ1-2; D is possibly TRBD1 (6 bases). The receptor comes from a man between 65 and 85 years old in good health. The sample consisted of blood. This CDR3 is CASSEAPGGLGYTF. CDR3 coding DNA: TGTGCCAGCAGTGAAGCTCCTGGGGGGCTTGGCTACACCTTC.